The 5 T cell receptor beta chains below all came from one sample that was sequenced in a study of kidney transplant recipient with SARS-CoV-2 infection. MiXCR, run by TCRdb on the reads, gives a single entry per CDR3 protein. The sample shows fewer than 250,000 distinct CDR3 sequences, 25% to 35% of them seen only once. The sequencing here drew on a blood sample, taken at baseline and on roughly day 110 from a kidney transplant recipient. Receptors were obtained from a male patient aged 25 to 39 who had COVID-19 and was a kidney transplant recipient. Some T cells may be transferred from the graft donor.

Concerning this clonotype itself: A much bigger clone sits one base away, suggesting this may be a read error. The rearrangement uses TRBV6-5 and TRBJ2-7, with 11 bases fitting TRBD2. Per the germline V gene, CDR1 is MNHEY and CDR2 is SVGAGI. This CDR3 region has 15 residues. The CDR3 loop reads CAGRAGTSGWDEQYF. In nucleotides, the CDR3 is TGTGCCGGCAGGGCCGGGACTAGCGGTTGGGACGAGCAGTACTTC.

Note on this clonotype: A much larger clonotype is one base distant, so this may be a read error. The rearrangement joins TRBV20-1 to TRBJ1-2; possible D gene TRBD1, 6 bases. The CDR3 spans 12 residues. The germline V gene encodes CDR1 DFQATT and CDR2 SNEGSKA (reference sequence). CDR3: CSAPQGNYGCTF. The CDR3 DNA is TGCAGTGCTCCGCAGGGGAACTATGGCTGCACCTTC.

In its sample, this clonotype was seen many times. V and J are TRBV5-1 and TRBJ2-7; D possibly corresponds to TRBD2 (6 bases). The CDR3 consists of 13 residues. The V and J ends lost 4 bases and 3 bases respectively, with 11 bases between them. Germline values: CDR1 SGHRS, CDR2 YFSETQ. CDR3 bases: TGCGCCAGCAGCATGCGGGGTAACTACGAGCAGTACTTC. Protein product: CASSMRGNYEQYF.

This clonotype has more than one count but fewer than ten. The CDR3 nucleotides read TGTGCCATCCGAGCGAGCGGGAGATTGCGAGATACGCAGTATTTT. It specifies CAIRASGRLRDTQYF. The rearrangement joins TRBV10-3 to TRBJ2-3; 8 positions match TRBD2. Per the germline V gene, CDR1 is ENHRY and CDR2 is SYGVKD. V gave up 8 bases and J gave up 5 bases; unmatched junction bases: 12. This CDR3 has 15 residues.

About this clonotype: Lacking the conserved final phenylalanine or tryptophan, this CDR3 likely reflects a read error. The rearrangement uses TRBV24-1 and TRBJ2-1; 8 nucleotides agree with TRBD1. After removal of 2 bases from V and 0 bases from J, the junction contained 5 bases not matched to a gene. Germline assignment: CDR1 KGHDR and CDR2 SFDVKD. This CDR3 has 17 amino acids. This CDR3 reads CATSDSRGLSSYNEQFL. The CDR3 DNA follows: TGTGCCACCAGTGATTCCAGGGGGCTTAGCTCCTACAATGAGCAGTTCCTC.